The T cell receptor beta chain described here comes from a study of metastatic and nonmetastatic thyroid tumors. Study-wide context: Repertoires were compared across blood and tumor or nodule tissue from malignant and benign thyroid patients.

About this clone: Its target is not known.

Until they underwent thyroid surgery, no patient had received any treatment. Findings and limits, study-wide: As reported, TCR beta diversity in blood and tumor was significantly higher in malignant thyroid tumors than in benign nodules.

As processed by the authors: The study built a papillary thyroid cancer distant-metastasis classifier from CDR3 differences across clinicopathological groups. TCRdb ran MiXCR on the PCR reads. TCRdb's processing, not the study's, gives the V and J calls here. The data show over 55,000 clones, with 25% to 30% seen just once and about a sixth held by the top ten. This CDR3 is built from 14 residues. The germline V and J ends were trimmed by 1 base and 5 bases, with 9 bases remaining between them. Looked up from germline, CDR1 is DFQATT and CDR2 is SNEGSKA (reference sequence). The chain employs TRBV20-1 and TRBJ1-6; tentatively, D is TRBD1 (5 bases). The sample was blood. The clonotype was recovered from a female donor with papillary thyroid cancer or a benign thyroid nodule (not recorded which). Some clones in this sample may be carry-over from other donors' samples. The CDR3 DNA sequence: TGCAGTGCTAGAGCGGGGCAGAATAATTCACCCCTCCACTTT. Its translation: CSARAGQNNSPLHF.